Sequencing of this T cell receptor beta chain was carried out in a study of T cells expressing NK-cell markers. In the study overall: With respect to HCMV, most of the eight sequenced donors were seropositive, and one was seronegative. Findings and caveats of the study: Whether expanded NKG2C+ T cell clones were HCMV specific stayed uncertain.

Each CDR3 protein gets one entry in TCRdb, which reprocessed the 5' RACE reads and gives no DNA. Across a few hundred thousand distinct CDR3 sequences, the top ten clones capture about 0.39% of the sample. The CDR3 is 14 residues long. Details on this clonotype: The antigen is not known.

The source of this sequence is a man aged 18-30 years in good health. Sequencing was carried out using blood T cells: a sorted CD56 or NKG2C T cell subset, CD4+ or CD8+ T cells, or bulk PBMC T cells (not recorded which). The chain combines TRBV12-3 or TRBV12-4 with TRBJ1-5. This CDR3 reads CASSLGLRNQPQHF.